This T cell receptor (beta chain) was observed in a study of T cell changes during pregnancy in multiple sclerosis. V was clipped by 1 base and J by 2 bases; unmatched bases: 8. The CDR3 consists of 16 residues. Germline lookup yields CDR1 SGHTA and CDR2 FQGNSA. Using immunoSEQ multiplex PCR, the repertoire was profiled, and TCRdb retains in-frame clones only, with some absent. This sample has about 81,000 clones, with 85% to 95% found just once. Here the sequenced sample was peripheral blood, taken in the third trimester of pregnancy. This clonotype was sampled from a female donor in good health, enrolled as a control in a pregnancy study. This sequence joins TRBV7-2 and TRBJ2-7, with 7 bases fitting TRBD2. CDR3 loop: CASSLVGGSIAYEQYF. The CDR3 DNA reads as TGTGCCAGCAGCTTAGTAGGCGGGAGTATCGCCTACGAGCAGTACTTC.